This TCR beta chain was documented in a study of blood T cell repertoires in COVID-19. This CDR3 comprises 15 residues. The V and J ends lost 3 bases and 2 bases respectively, with 12 bases between them. CDR1 SEHNR and CDR2 FQNEAQ come from the germline V gene (reference sequence). In the source study's methods: Amplification of reference gene primers was used by the study to estimate nucleated cell counts. Method: immunoSEQ multiplex PCR; TCRdb's copy keeps in-frame clones and lacks some. The D gene and trimming were derived from the DNA, and the V and J assignments and clone size from that table. This table holds 150,000 to 200,000 clones, around 87% found once.

The material sequenced was peripheral blood. The TCR comes from a man aged 18 to 29 with active or convalescent COVID-19. The chain couples TRBV7-9 to TRBJ2-3; D gene ambiguous. CDR3 residues: CASSLGVSITDTQYF. CDR3 sequence (DNA): TGTGCCAGCAGCTTGGGCGTCTCCATCACAGATACGCAGTATTTT.